One sample yielded the 15 T cell receptor beta chains listed below, sequenced in a study of CD8+CD57+ T cells in acquired aplastic anemia. Profiling of TCR beta VDJ combinations and CDR3 sequences used genomic DNA as template. Using its own MiXCR run on the reads, TCRdb lists one record per CDR3 protein. The sample shows hundreds of thousands of distinct CDR3 sequences, more than 25% of them seen only once. CD8+CD57+ cell expansion, shown by flow cytometry, had occurred in the patients selected for sequencing. The sequenced sample consisted of sorted CD4+, CD8+, or CD8+CD57+ T cells (not recorded which) from PBMCs. The source of these receptors is a human donor with aplastic anemia.

This sequence joins TRBV12-3 or TRBV12-4 and TRBJ1-1, with 9 bases matching TRBD1. The CDR3 covers 16 residues. V lost 6 bases, J lost 4 bases, and 12 bases stayed unmatched. In DNA, the CDR3 is TGTGCCAGCAGGCGTACAGGGGGCGCTGAGAGCACTGAAGCTTTCTTT. The encoded protein is CASRRTGGAESTEAFF.

This clonotype has more than one count but fewer than ten. The gene calls are TRBV7-9 and TRBJ2-2; D unresolved. Per germline, CDR1 SEHNR and CDR2 FQNEAQ (reference sequence). V was trimmed by 1 base and J by 1 base, leaving 7 bases between them. The CDR3 runs to 15 residues. The chain's CDR3 is CASSLEWENTGELFF. As DNA, the CDR3 is TGTGCCAGCAGCTTAGAATGGGAGAACACCGGGGAGCTGTTTTTT.

On this clonotype: A much more abundant neighbour one base away suggests this may be a read error. The rearrangement joins TRBV20-1 to TRBJ1-6; no firm D call. CDR1 is DFQATT, CDR2 SNEGSKA, per germline (reference sequence). The CDR3 has 13 amino acids. V lost 4 bases to trimming and J lost 8 bases, with 12 bases between them. CDR3 nucleotides: TGCAGTGCTAACCTGGACTCGGATTCACCCCTCCACTTT. Its protein is CSANLDSDSPLHF.

This clonotype has more than one count but fewer than ten. The J gene is TRBJ2-7, the V gene TRBV6-5; D might be TRBD1 (5 bases). The ends were cut back, 4 bases at V and 0 bases at J, with 10 bases in the middle. The CDR3 contains 14 residues. Looked up from germline, CDR1 is MNHEY and CDR2 is SVGAGI. As DNA, the CDR3 is TGTGCCAGCAGTTTTGTTCAGGGCTCCTACGAGCAGTACTTC. It encodes CASSFVQGSYEQYF.

The V and J genes are TRBV6-1 and TRBJ1-5; the D is unclear. Deletions cut 5 bases from V and 5 bases from J, with 19 bases between. Germline loops: CDR1 MNHNS, CDR2 SASEGT. This CDR3 is 16 amino acids long. The CDR3 protein is CASSPRTVLGYQPQHF. The CDR3, as DNA: TGTGCCAGCAGTCCTAGGACGGTCTTGGGCTATCAGCCCCAGCATTTT.

This clonotype was seen many times. V is TRBV6-2 or TRBV6-3 and J is TRBJ1-4; perhaps TRBD1 as D (5 bases). Deletions cut 6 bases from V and 8 bases from J, with 10 bases between. CDR3 size: 12 residues. CDR1 and CDR2 (germline): MNHEY, SVGEGT. The CDR3 DNA is TGTGCCAGCAGCGACAGTTACGAAAAACTGTTTTTT. Amino acids: CASSDSYEKLFF.

A few counts support this clonotype. The rearrangement joins TRBV20-1 to TRBJ1-1; TRBD1 matches 8 bases. Trimming cost V 2 bases and J 5 bases; bases outside gene matches: 7. The CDR3 covers 14 residues. Germline assignment: CDR1 DFQATT and CDR2 SNEGSKA (reference sequence). CDR3: CSARLRDRRTEAFF. In nucleotides, the CDR3 is TGCAGTGCTAGATTACGGGACAGGCGGACTGAAGCTTTCTTT.

The V call is TRBV19, the J call TRBJ1-2, with D uncertain. CDR3 length: 12 amino acids. Germline CDR1 LNHDA, CDR2 SQIVND (reference sequence). Trimming cost V 7 bases and J 3 bases, with 9 bases left between them. The CDR3 DNA sequence: TGTGCCAGTAACACCTTTGACTATGGCTACACCTTC. Its protein product is CASNTFDYGYTF.

The rearrangement joins TRBV30 to TRBJ1-2; no reliable D call. The V end was cut by 2 bases, the J end by 6 bases, with 13 bases between. Germline V gives CDR1 GTSNPN, CDR2 SVGIG (reference sequence). This CDR3 is 13 amino acids long. CDR3 sequence reads: CAWSRGGSDGYTF. CDR3 coding DNA: TGTGCCTGGAGTCGGGGAGGGTCGGATGGCTACACCTTC.

This chain joins TRBV20-1 and TRBJ2-3; 9 nucleotides line up with TRBD2. Germline assignment: CDR1 DFQATT and CDR2 SNEGSKA (reference sequence). Trimming at V came to 5 bases and at J to 1 base, leaving 10 bases not matched to a gene. The CDR3 is 16 residues long. The CDR3 region is CSAPIAGVGGTDTQYF. In DNA form, the CDR3 reads TGCAGTGCTCCTATAGCGGGAGTTGGTGGCACAGATACGCAGTATTTT.

Note on this clonotype: The germline gene is not matched at one end of the junction; a read error may be the cause. The genes are TRBV12-3 or TRBV12-4 and TRBJ1-3; D remains ambiguous. The CDR3 is 14 amino acids. The CDR3: CASSDYVPGNTTYF. The CDR3 DNA reads as TGTGCCAGCAGTGACTATGTCCCGGGAAACACCACATATTTT.

This clonotype was observed a handful of times. V and J are TRBV5-1 and TRBJ2-1, with a tentative D call TRBD1 (7 bases). CDR3 length equals 13 residues. The ends were cut back, 1 base at V and 8 bases at J, with 10 bases in the middle. Germline V gene sequence: CDR1 SGHRS, CDR2 YFSETQ. The CDR3 protein is CASSLQGGDEQFF. In nucleotides, the CDR3 is TGCGCCAGCAGCTTGCAGGGGGGCGATGAGCAGTTCTTC.

The V and J genes are TRBV20-1 and TRBJ2-3, with unresolved D. Germline-derived CDR1 and CDR2 are DFQATT and SNEGSKA (reference sequence). The length of the CDR3 is 14 residues. Trimming cost V 1 base and J 6 bases, with 14 bases left between them. The CDR3 loop reads CSARGLRIGDTQYF. The CDR3 DNA reads TGCAGTGCTAGAGGCCTCCGCATAGGGGATACGCAGTATTTT.

Only a few counts were recorded for this clonotype. This chain connects TRBV7-8 to TRBJ1-3; D possibly corresponds to TRBD1 (6 bases). V was cut by 5 bases and J by 4 bases, with 24 bases left in between. The CDR3 length is 18 residues. The V gene's germline CDR1 is SGHVS and CDR2 FQNEAQ. CDR3: CASSPVQGLEGGGNTIYF. CDR3 nucleotide sequence: TGTGCCAGCAGCCCCGTCCAGGGGCTAGAAGGTGGAGGAAACACCATATATTTT.

The chain recombines TRBV6-1 with TRBJ1-1; possible D gene TRBD1, 6 bases. The CDR3 extends over 14 amino acids. Trimming left V 4 bases short and J 5 bases short, with 14 bases between. Germline-derived CDR1 and CDR2 are MNHNS and SASEGT. CDR3 amino acids: CASSALTGGTEAFF. In nucleotides, the CDR3 is TGTGCCAGCAGTGCTCTGACAGGAGGGACTGAAGCTTTCTTT.